The present TCR beta chain was sequenced within a study of human T cells and chemical hapten exposure. Study-wide context: Small pooled library volume differences chiefly drove per-sample TCR yield variation.

Time point of the sample: pre-sensitization, week 0. Treatment here: therapeutic diphenylcyclopropenone sensitization with weekly scalp DPC. This clonotype has a count of ten or more. From the RACE reads, TCRdb called clonotypes with MiXCR, one entry per CDR3 protein. The table includes some 400,000 distinct CDR3 sequences, 5% to 6.5% detected once. This clonotype originated in a woman aged 45-59 years with alopecia areata. Some clones in this sample may be carry-over from other donors' samples. The material was whole blood, obtained in connection with sensitization to the hapten diphenylcyclopropenone (DPC).

CDR3 sequence reads: CASSAGDGPYEQYF. The CDR3 DNA reads as TGTGCCAGCAGCGCAGGGGACGGCCCATACGAGCAGTACTTC. The chain has TRBV9 and TRBJ2-7, with D tentatively TRBD1 (6 bases). Trimming removed 3 bases at V and 4 bases at J, with 14 bases between. There are 14 residues in the CDR3. CDR1 and CDR2 (germline): SGDLS, YYNGEE.